This TCR beta chain stems from a study of T cell responses to AZD1222 COVID-19 vaccine. Libraries were prepared by immunoSEQ multiplex PCR; TCRdb keeps only in-frame clonotypes and omits some of them. The sample lists approximately 110,000 clones, over 75% occurring once. Overall study findings and caveats: Repertoires were obtained solely post-peak T cell response. CD4 TCRs linked to vaccination spanned spike, dominating at 160-218 and 743-854. Females made up more of the donors, who were largely white British, and clonal diversity may have come out too low.

Germline-derived CDR1 and CDR2 are MDHEN and SYDVKM. V was clipped by 6 bases and J by 1 base, with 9 bases between them. The CDR3 extends over 13 amino acids. As to this clone: The antigen is not known. Other DNA sequences in this specimen translate into the identical CDR3.

This chain links TRBV28 with TRBJ1-2, with TRBD1 as a possible D gene (6 bases). Specimen: peripheral blood, collected on day 0 of AZD1222 vaccination. The clonotype originates from an adult in good health. Here the CDR3 reads CASRPQGNYGYTF. The CDR3 region has the DNA TGTGCCAGCAGACCACAGGGTAACTATGGCTACACCTTC.